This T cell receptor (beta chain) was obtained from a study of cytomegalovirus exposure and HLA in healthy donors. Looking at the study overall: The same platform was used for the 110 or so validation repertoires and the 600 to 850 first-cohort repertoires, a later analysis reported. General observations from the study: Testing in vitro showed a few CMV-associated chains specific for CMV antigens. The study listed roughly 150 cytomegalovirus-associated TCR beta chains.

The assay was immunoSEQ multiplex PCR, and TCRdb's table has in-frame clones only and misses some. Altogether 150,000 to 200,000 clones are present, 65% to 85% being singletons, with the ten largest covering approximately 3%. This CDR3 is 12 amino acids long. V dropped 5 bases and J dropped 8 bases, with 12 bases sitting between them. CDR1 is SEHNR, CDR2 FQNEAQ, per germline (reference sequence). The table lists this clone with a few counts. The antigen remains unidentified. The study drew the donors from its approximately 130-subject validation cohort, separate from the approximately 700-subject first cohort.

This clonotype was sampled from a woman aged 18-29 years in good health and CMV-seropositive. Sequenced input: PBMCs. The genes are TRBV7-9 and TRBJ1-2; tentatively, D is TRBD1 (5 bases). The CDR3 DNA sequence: TGTGCCAGCAGCCCCCAGGGTCGGGGCTACACCTTC. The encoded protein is CASSPQGRGYTF.